The 25 T cell receptor beta chains in this list originate from one sample, sequenced in a study of blood T cell repertoires in COVID-19. TCRdb's table, derived via immunoSEQ multiplex PCR, lists solely in-frame clones and lacks some. Of more than 25,000 clones in the sample, 70% to 90% were seen once. Sequencing was carried out using peripheral blood. Every receptor here comes from a man in his 70s with acute or convalescent COVID-19.

The chain recombines TRBV5-1 with TRBJ1-1; 7 positions agree with TRBD1. The germline CDR1 and CDR2 sequences are SGHRS and YFSETQ. CDR3 length equals 14 residues. The junction had 5 bases not matched to a gene; V was cut back by 3 bases and J by 3 bases. The CDR3 DNA is TGCGCCAGCAGCTCAACAGGGGCGGACACTGAAGCTTTCTTT. It yields the protein CASSSTGADTEAFF.

The chain combines TRBV7-3 with TRBJ1-1, with a possible D match to TRBD1 (6 bases). Germline V lookup: CDR1 SGHTA, CDR2 FQGTGA. The CDR3 loop spans 13 amino acids. Trimming removed 5 bases at V and 1 base at J, with 8 bases between. The CDR3 spells CASSQQGNTEAFF. The CDR3 DNA reads TGTGCCAGCAGCCAACAGGGGAACACTGAAGCTTTCTTT.

This clone was observed once. CDR3 in DNA: TGTGCCAGCAGCCCCTTAGCGGGAGGCGACTACAATGAGCAGTTCTTC. Translated, it gives CASSPLAGGDYNEQFF. The V call is TRBV2, the J call TRBJ2-1, with 10 bases that match TRBD2. The V gene's germline CDR1 is SNHLY and CDR2 FYNNEI. The CDR3 has 16 amino acids. Germline trimming cut 6 bases from V and 3 bases from J; bases unmatched to any gene: 8.

The chain combines TRBV27 with TRBJ2-1; 7 positions match TRBD2. V shed 3 bases and J 1 base; nucleotides not matched to a gene: 9. CDR3 length equals 17 residues. CDR1 MNHEY and CDR2 SMNVEV come from the germline V gene (reference sequence). The CDR3 DNA reads TGTGCCAGCAGTTTGCGCCAGGCCGGGGGGTCCTACAATGAGCAGTTCTTC. Amino acids: CASSLRQAGGSYNEQFF.

J is TRBJ1-1 and V is TRBV6-2 or TRBV6-3, with D uncertain. The CDR3 contains 16 residues. Between the trimmed V and J ends, which lost 0 bases and 1 base, there was a span of 12 bases. Germline loops: CDR1 MNHEY, CDR2 SVGEGT. CDR3 sequence: CASSYSQTRQNTEAFF. CDR3 nucleotides: TGTGCCAGCAGTTACTCGCAGACTAGGCAGAACACTGAAGCTTTCTTT.

CDR3 in amino acids: CASSYNPGVQPQHF. CDR3 coding DNA: TGTGCCAGCAGTTACAACCCGGGGGTCCAGCCCCAGCATTTT. The J gene is TRBJ1-5, the V gene TRBV6-2 or TRBV6-3; D is possibly TRBD1 (5 bases). The CDR3 contains 14 residues. Germline V gene sequence: CDR1 MNHEY, CDR2 SVGEGT. Trimming removed 2 bases from V and 7 bases from J, with 12 bases in between.

V usage is TRBV12-3 or TRBV12-4 and J usage is TRBJ1-6; tentative D call: TRBD1 (6 bases). The CDR3 has 13 amino acids. V gave up 4 bases and J gave up 10 bases, with 11 bases separating them. The CDR3 DNA reads TGTGCCAGCAGTTCCAGGGGAGGGTCACCCCTCCACTTT. Translating gives CASSSRGGSPLHF.

This rearrangement joins TRBV9 to TRBJ2-1, with a tentative D call TRBD1 (5 bases). Per germline, CDR1 SGDLS and CDR2 YYNGEE. V was shortened by 0 bases and J by 6 bases, with 7 bases between the two germline ends. The length of the CDR3 is 13 residues. Here the CDR3 reads CASSVVDSNEQFF. CDR3 nucleotide sequence: TGTGCCAGCAGCGTAGTAGACAGCAATGAGCAGTTCTTC.

V is TRBV25-1 and J is TRBJ1-5; no definite D call. The CDR3 spans 17 residues. The germline CDR1 and CDR2 sequences are MGHDK and SYGVNS. V was shortened by 3 bases and J by 0 bases, with 15 bases between the two germline ends. The DNA of the CDR3 is TGTGCCAGCAGTGACCAAACGGAGGGCTATAGCAATCAGCCCCAGCATTTT. Amino acids: CASSDQTEGYSNQPQHF. Complete variable domain (other parts from reference TRBV25-1 and TRBJ1-5): EADIYQTPRYLVIGTGKKITLECSQTMGHDKMYWYQQDPGMELHLIHYSYGVNSTEKGDLSSESTVSRIRTEHFPLTLESARPSHTSQYLCASSDQTEGYSNQPQHFGDGTRLSIL.

Only a few counts were recorded for this clone. This chain links TRBV4-1 with TRBJ2-7; 8 nucleotides match TRBD2. Unmatched junction bases numbered 8, after V lost 4 bases and J lost 3 bases. Germline-derived CDR1 and CDR2 are MGHRA and YSYEKL. The CDR3 is 15 amino acids. The CDR3 bases are TGCGCCAGCAGCCGCACCGAGCGGGGGAGCTACGAGCAGTACTTC. Protein sequence: CASSRTERGSYEQYF.

The chain is built from TRBV28 and TRBJ1-2; no firm D call. V was clipped by 6 bases and J by 8 bases, with 16 bases between them. CDR3 length: 13 amino acids. Germline loops: CDR1 MDHEN, CDR2 SYDVKM. CDR3 loop: CASSSRAPLGYTF. CDR3 DNA sequence: TGTGCCAGCAGCTCAAGAGCCCCCTTGGGCTACACCTTC.

The chain links TRBV10-3 to TRBJ2-5; a possible D gene is TRBD1 (5 bases). The CDR3 spans 11 residues. From germline, CDR1 is ENHRY and CDR2 SYGVKD. V was cut by 4 bases and J by 5 bases, with 5 bases left in between. CDR3 DNA sequence: TGTGCCATCAGTGGGGGCGAGACCCAGTACTTC. Translated, it gives CAISGGETQYF.

The chain couples TRBV25-1 to TRBJ1-2; possibly TRBD1 for D (6 bases). Trimming removed 8 bases from V and 8 bases from J, with 15 bases in between. Germline V gene lookup returns CDR1 MGHDK and CDR2 SYGVNS. The CDR3 sequence is 12 residues long. CDR3 in DNA: TGTGCCAGCCAGGCCGGGACAAGAGGCTACACCTTC. This sequence encodes CASQAGTRGYTF.

This chain uses TRBV4-3 with TRBJ2-1, with 13 bases fitting TRBD2. Germline V CDR1 and CDR2: LGHNA, YSLEER. The CDR3 length is 18 residues. V was pared by 2 bases and J by 6 bases, with 10 bases of the junction left unmatched. The CDR3 protein is CASSQSLARTSGSNEQFF. The CDR3 coding sequence is TGCGCCAGCAGCCAATCCTTAGCTAGGACTAGCGGGAGCAATGAGCAGTTCTTC.

The gene calls are TRBV7-9 and TRBJ2-7; D is unclear. V was trimmed by 2 bases and J by 3 bases, leaving 2 bases between them. Germline loops: CDR1 SEHNR, CDR2 FQNEAQ (reference sequence). The CDR3 is 11 residues long. CDR3 residues: CASSLYYEQYF. The CDR3 DNA is TGTGCCAGCAGCTTATACTACGAGCAGTACTTC.

This rearrangement joins TRBV4-2 to TRBJ2-7; 9 bases are a match to TRBD2. The CDR3 covers 15 residues. Losses at the gene ends were 3 bases for V and 1 base for J; bases not matched to a gene: 4. The germline CDR1 and CDR2 sequences are LGHNA and YNFKEQ. CDR3 in DNA: TGTGCCAGCAGCCAGTCTAGCGGGGCGTCCTACGAGCAGTACTTC. Protein sequence: CASSQSSGASYEQYF.

The chain joins TRBV10-2 to TRBJ2-7; a weak D match, TRBD2 (6 bases). The CDR3 length is 13 residues. CDR1 is WSHSY, CDR2 SAAADI, per germline. Trimming took 11 bases from V and 4 from J, leaving 18 bases between them. CDR3 residues: CASTQIGGYEQYF. DNA of the CDR3: TGCGCCTCTACCCAGATAGGAGGGTACGAGCAGTACTTC.

The chain couples TRBV3-1 (or the pseudogene TRBV3-2) to TRBJ2-5, with 8 bases aligning to TRBD2. V dropped 1 base and J dropped 5; count of bases not matched to a gene: 6. CDR3 length equals 15 residues. Germline V gene sequence: CDR1 LGHDT, CDR2 YNNKEL (reference sequence). CDR3 bases: TGTGCCAGCAGCCAAGGGACTAGCAGGGCGGAGACCCAGTACTTC. This codes for CASSQGTSRAETQYF.

V usage is TRBV4-2 and J usage is TRBJ2-7; no definite D call. The V end was cut by 1 base, the J end by 3 bases, with 16 bases between. The CDR3 totals 16 residues. Germline loops: CDR1 LGHNA, CDR2 YNFKEQ. CDR3 loop: CASSQGGMRPSYEQYF. The CDR3 DNA is TGTGCCAGCAGCCAAGGTGGTATGCGTCCGAGCTACGAGCAGTACTTC.

V usage is TRBV18 and J usage is TRBJ2-2, with 7 bases that match TRBD1. V lost 1 base, J lost 0 bases, and 2 bases stayed unmatched. This CDR3 comprises 16 residues. In germline, CDR1 is KGHSH, CDR2 LQKENI. The CDR3 sequence is CASSPQGAANTGELFF. The CDR3, as DNA: TGTGCCAGCTCACCACAGGGGGCAGCGAACACCGGGGAGCTGTTTTTT.

V usage is TRBV9 and J usage is TRBJ2-3, with 7 bases fitting TRBD2. J was trimmed by 3 bases and V by 3 bases; bases with no gene match: 10. CDR1 is SGDLS and CDR2 is YYNGEE in the germline V gene. The CDR3 loop spans 16 amino acids. The DNA of the CDR3 is TGTGCCAGCAGCGCGCTGGGACTACCTACGACAGATACGCAGTATTTT. It encodes CASSALGLPTTDTQYF.

The chain uses TRBV5-1 and TRBJ1-2; 9 bases match TRBD1. The V and J ends lost 4 bases and 7 bases, in that order; junction bases with no gene match: 11. CDR1 is SGHRS and CDR2 is YFSETQ in the germline V gene. The CDR3 consists of 15 residues. CDR3: CASSPDTTGGGGYTF. The DNA for the CDR3 is TGCGCCAGCAGCCCTGATACTACAGGGGGCGGTGGCTACACCTTC.

CDR3 nucleotide sequence: TGTGCCAGCAGCGACCCGACTAGCGGGAGTAGGGTGGGGTACAATGAGCAGTTCTTC. Protein product: CASSDPTSGSRVGYNEQFF. The chain combines TRBV9 with TRBJ2-1; the match to TRBD2 covers 12 bases. J gave up 4 bases and V 3 bases, and 14 bases lay outside the gene matches. This CDR3 comprises 19 residues. Germline V CDR1 and CDR2: SGDLS, YYNGEE.

The rearrangement links TRBV5-1 to TRBJ1-4; TRBD1 matches 7 bases. The CDR3 is made up of 16 amino acids. Germline V CDR1 and CDR2: SGHRS, YFSETQ. Trimming at V came to 2 bases and at J to 0 bases, leaving 4 bases not matched to a gene. CDR3: CASSFIGGSTNEKLFF. The CDR3 bases are TGCGCCAGCAGCTTTATAGGGGGCTCAACTAATGAAAAACTGTTTTTT. Using reference TRBV5-1 and TRBJ1-4 for the parts outside the CDR3, the full variable domain is KAGVTQTPRYLIKTRGQQVTLSCSPISGHRSVSWYQQTPGQGLQFLFEYFSETQRNKGNFPGRFSGRQFSNSRSEMNVSTLELGDSALYLCASSFIGGSTNEKLFFGSGTQLSVL.

The chain recombines TRBV6-5 with TRBJ2-7, with TRBD1 as a possible D gene (6 bases). The CDR3 is made up of 14 amino acids. V was cut by 5 bases and J by 5 bases, with 16 bases left in between. Germline CDR1 is MNHEY and CDR2 is SVGAGI. The CDR3 DNA reads as TGTGCCAGCAGTCTACGGACAGAAACACACGAGCAGTACTTC. Amino acid sequence: CASSLRTETHEQYF.